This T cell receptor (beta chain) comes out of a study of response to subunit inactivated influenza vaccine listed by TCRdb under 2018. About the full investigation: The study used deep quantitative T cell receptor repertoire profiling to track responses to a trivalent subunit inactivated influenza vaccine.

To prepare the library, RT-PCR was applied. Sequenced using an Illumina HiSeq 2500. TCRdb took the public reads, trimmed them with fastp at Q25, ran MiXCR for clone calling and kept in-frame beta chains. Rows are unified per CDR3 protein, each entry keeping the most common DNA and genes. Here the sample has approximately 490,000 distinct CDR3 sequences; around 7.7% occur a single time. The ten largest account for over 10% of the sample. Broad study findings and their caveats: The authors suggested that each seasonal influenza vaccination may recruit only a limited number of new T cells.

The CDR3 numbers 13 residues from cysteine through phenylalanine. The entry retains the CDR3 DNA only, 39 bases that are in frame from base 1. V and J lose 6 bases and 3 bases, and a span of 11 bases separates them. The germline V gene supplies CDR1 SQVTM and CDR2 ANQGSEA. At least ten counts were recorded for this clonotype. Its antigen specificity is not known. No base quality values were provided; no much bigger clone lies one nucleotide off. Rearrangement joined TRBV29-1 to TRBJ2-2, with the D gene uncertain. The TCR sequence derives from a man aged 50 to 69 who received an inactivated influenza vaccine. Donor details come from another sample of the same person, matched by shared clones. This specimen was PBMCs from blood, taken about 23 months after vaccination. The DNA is TGCAGCGTGGCCCCAGCGTACACCGGGGAGCTGTTTTTT. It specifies CSVAPAYTGELFF.